Below are 23 T cell receptor beta chains sequenced from a single sample in a study of T-cell reconstitution after alpha-beta-depleted transplantation in children. Unique molecular identifiers tagged the TCRbeta library. TCRdb analysed the PCR reads with MiXCR anew, one entry per CDR3 protein. The top ten hold around 2% of the sample, which has around 450,000 distinct CDR3 sequences, over 9.5% seen once. Sequencing was performed on PBMCs, taken before TCRalphabeta/CD19-depleted stem cell transplant. The receptors were sampled from a child under 10 years old with inherited bone marrow failure, due to receive a stem cell transplant.

There are a few counts of this clonotype. The rearrangement uses TRBV11-2 and TRBJ1-1; no firm D call. CDR1 SGHAT and CDR2 FQNNGV come from the germline V gene. The length of the CDR3 is 17 residues. The V and J ends lost 1 base and 1 base respectively, with 16 bases between them. CDR3 sequence reads: CASSLVPGEKGNTEAFF. The CDR3 DNA follows: TGTGCCAGCAGCTTAGTCCCCGGCGAGAAGGGGAACACTGAAGCTTTCTTT.

This chain connects TRBV4-2 to TRBJ2-3; D is unclear. Trimming took off 1 base at V and 0 bases at J, with 20 bases between the two ends. In germline, CDR1 is LGHNA, CDR2 YNFKEQ. This CDR3 comprises 19 residues. The CDR3 coding sequence is TGTGCCAGCAGCCAAGTCCCCCTGGACCTCGCATCCAGCACAGATACGCAGTATTTT. It is translated as CASSQVPLDLASSTDTQYF.

This clonotype was found many times. The chain employs TRBV27 and TRBJ2-7, with 9 bases fitting TRBD2. The CDR3 totals 14 residues. Germline lookup yields CDR1 MNHEY and CDR2 SMNVEV (reference sequence). After removal of 6 bases from V and 5 bases from J, the junction contained 8 bases not matched to a gene. CDR3 nucleotides: TGTGCCAGCAGCTATACCGGGACTAGCAACGAGCAGTACTTC. Its translation: CASSYTGTSNEQYF.

On this clonotype itself: With a much larger clone just one base away, this may be a read error. The chain uses TRBV18 and TRBJ1-1; no clear D. V lost 0 bases, J lost 4 bases, and 15 bases lay in between. The germline V gene encodes CDR1 KGHSH and CDR2 LQKENI. This CDR3 contains 16 residues. This chain's CDR3 is CASSPPSTRVGTEAFF. The CDR3 nucleotides are TGTGCCAGCTCACCACCTTCGACGAGAGTCGGCACTGAAGCTTTCTTT.

This clonotype was seen repeatedly, ten times or more. V usage is TRBV12-3 or TRBV12-4 and J usage is TRBJ2-2; the D gene could be TRBD1 or TRBD2 (7 bases each). This CDR3 spans 14 amino acids. Trimming pared 6 bases from V and 6 bases from J, leaving 14 bases between. CDR3 nucleotides: TGTGCCAGCAGCCGCAGGGGGGGAGCCGGGGAGCTGTTTTTT. This translates into CASSRRGGAGELFF.

The chain carries TRBV27 and TRBJ1-2, with a tentative D call TRBD1 (6 bases). Germline CDR1 is MNHEY and CDR2 is SMNVEV (reference sequence). Trimming stripped 5 bases from V and 2 bases from J, with 12 bases between. The CDR3 covers 14 residues. The CDR3 DNA reads TGTGCCAGCAGTATGGGGGGCGCGAACTATGGCTACACCTTC. The encoded protein is CASSMGGANYGYTF.

This chain connects TRBV5-4 to TRBJ2-5; tentative D call: TRBD1 (5 bases). The CDR3 length is 16 residues. The germline V gene has CDR1 SGHNT and CDR2 YYREEE (reference sequence). Trimming took 2 bases from V and 1 from J, leaving 15 bases between them. The CDR3 nucleotides are TGTGCCAGCAGCTTTTATATGGGGCAGGTCCAAGAGACCCAGTACTTC. Protein sequence: CASSFYMGQVQETQYF. The whole variable domain, remainder taken from reference TRBV5-4 and TRBJ2-5, is ETGVTQSPTHLIKTRGQQVTLRCSSQSGHNTVSWYQQALGQGPQFIFQYYREEENGRGNFPPRFSGLQFPNYSSELNVNALELDDSALYLCASSFYMGQVQETQYFGPGTRLLVL.

In its sample, this clonotype was seen a few times. The rearrangement links TRBV3-1 to TRBJ2-7, with 7 bases that match TRBD2. Per the germline V gene, CDR1 is LGHDT and CDR2 is YNNKEL (reference sequence). J was trimmed by 3 bases and V by 0 bases; bases with no gene match: 8. There are 16 residues in the CDR3. In DNA, the CDR3 is TGTGCCAGCAGCCAAGATTGGGCGGGAGTCCGCTACGAGCAGTACTTC. It specifies CASSQDWAGVRYEQYF.

In its sample, this clonotype was seen a few times. The genes are TRBV12-5 and TRBJ2-1, with 10 positions matching TRBD2. The CDR3 spans 13 residues. Germline V lookup: CDR1 LGHNT, CDR2 FRNRAP. Trimming at V came to 0 bases and at J to 10 bases, leaving 0 bases not matched to a gene. The CDR3 region has the DNA TGTGCTAGTGGTTTGGTACTAGCGGGAGAGCAGTTCTTC. This translates into CASGLVLAGEQFF.

Ten or more counts support this clonotype. V is TRBV29-1 and J is TRBJ1-1, with 8 bases that match TRBD1. Germline V lookup: CDR1 SQVTM, CDR2 ANQGSEA. Germline trimming cut 7 bases from V and 5 bases from J; bases unmatched to any gene: 9. There are 13 residues in the CDR3. CDR3 bases: TGCAGCGCTCCGACAGGGGAGGGGACTGAAGCTTTCTTT. Protein product: CSAPTGEGTEAFF.

The rearrangement links TRBV7-9 to TRBJ1-1; tentatively, D is TRBD1 (6 bases). The length of the CDR3 is 15 residues. The ends were cut back, 1 base at V and 4 bases at J, with 13 bases in the middle. Germline V CDR1 and CDR2: SEHNR, FQNEAQ (reference sequence). The chain's CDR3 is CASSLERGRGTEAFF. The CDR3 DNA sequence: TGTGCCAGCAGCTTAGAAAGGGGCAGGGGCACTGAAGCTTTCTTT.

Points on this clonotype: This may stem from a read error, because a much larger clone lies one nucleotide away. V is TRBV5-1 and J is TRBJ2-7, with D possibly TRBD2 on 6 matching bases. The CDR3 runs 16 residues. V was clipped by 8 bases and J by 2 bases, with 23 bases between them. Germline lookup yields CDR1 SGHRS and CDR2 YFSETQ. The CDR3 loop is CASPHVQDYRTYEQYF. CDR3 sequence (DNA): TGCGCCAGTCCTCACGTCCAGGACTACCGTACCTACGAGCAGTACTTC.

There are a few counts of this clonotype. The chain is built from TRBV6-5 and TRBJ1-1; D remains unclear. The CDR3 contains 14 residues. Per the germline V gene, CDR1 is MNHEY and CDR2 is SVGAGI. Trimming pared 2 bases from V and 1 base from J, leaving 8 bases between. CDR3 in amino acids: CASSYPGTNTEAFF. DNA for the CDR3: TGTGCCAGCAGTTACCCAGGAACGAACACTGAAGCTTTCTTT.

There are many counts of this clonotype. V usage is TRBV29-1 and J usage is TRBJ2-1; no clear D. With 1 base removed from V and 3 bases from J, the gap between germline ends came to 1 base. Germline assignment: CDR1 SQVTM and CDR2 ANQGSEA. The CDR3 spans 11 residues. Written as DNA, the CDR3 is TGCAGCGTTGAAGGCTACAATGAGCAGTTCTTC. This encodes CSVEGYNEQFF.

This chain connects TRBV9 to TRBJ2-3; D perhaps matches TRBD2 (6 bases). The V gene's germline CDR1 is SGDLS and CDR2 YYNGEE. V was shortened by 0 bases and J by 4 bases, with 12 bases between the two germline ends. There are 15 residues in the CDR3. The CDR3 coding sequence is TGTGCCAGCAGCGTAGCAACTAGCAGGGCAGATACGCAGTATTTT. This translates into CASSVATSRADTQYF.

In its sample, this clonotype was seen a few times. This chain links TRBV30 with TRBJ1-1; unclear D gene. Germline-derived CDR1 and CDR2 are GTSNPN and SVGIG (reference sequence). V lost 0 bases and J 0 bases, leaving 20 bases between the germline ends. The CDR3 is made up of 18 amino acids. CDR3 nucleotide sequence: TGTGCCTGGAGTGTACTTCCGGATCCGCCGCAGCTGAACACTGAAGCTTTCTTT. Its protein is CAWSVLPDPPQLNTEAFF.

In this sample, this clonotype turned up many times. V and J are TRBV27 and TRBJ2-7; D is ambiguous. Germline V gene sequence: CDR1 MNHEY, CDR2 SMNVEV (reference sequence). This CDR3 has 13 amino acids. The germline V and J ends were trimmed by 2 bases and 2 bases, with 7 bases remaining between them. The CDR3 DNA sequence: TGTGCCAGCAGTTTACAGGCGACCTACGAGCAGTACTTC. It translates to CASSLQATYEQYF.

V is TRBV20-1 and J is TRBJ2-7, with D perhaps assigned TRBD1 or TRBD2 (5 bases each). V lost 6 bases, J lost 4 bases, and 19 bases lay in between. Germline V gene data show CDR1 as DFQATT and CDR2 as SNEGSKA (reference sequence). The CDR3 has 14 residues. CDR3 in DNA: TGCAGTGCAAGGAGGCAGGGCACGAGTTACGAGCAGTACTTC. Its protein product is CSARRQGTSYEQYF.

The gene calls are TRBV27 and TRBJ2-1; D may be TRBD1 (5 bases). Trimming removed 7 bases at V and 4 bases at J, with 14 bases between. Germline loops: CDR1 MNHEY, CDR2 SMNVEV (reference sequence). The CDR3 has 14 residues. The CDR3 DNA sequence: TGTGCCAGCACCTCGCGCCCAGGGTACAATGAGCAGTTCTTC. This codes for CASTSRPGYNEQFF.

This clonotype was seen repeatedly, ten times or more. The chain combines TRBV29-1 with TRBJ1-1; 7 nucleotides match TRBD1. CDR1 and CDR2 from the germline V gene are SQVTM and ANQGSEA. This CDR3 has 13 amino acids. V dropped 3 bases and J dropped 3; count of bases not matched to a gene: 4. CDR3 nucleotide sequence: TGCAGCGTTGAGACAGGGTTGGACACTGAAGCTTTCTTT. Its translation is CSVETGLDTEAFF.

On this clonotype: This clone may be a read error of a much larger clone one base away. This chain joins TRBV12-3 or TRBV12-4 and TRBJ1-5, with a possible D match to TRBD1 (6 bases). CDR3 length: 15 residues. The CDR3 DNA reads as TGTGCCTGCAGCGCTAGACAGGCTAGCAATCAGCCCCAGCATTTT. Translated, it gives CACSARQASNQPQHF.

The sample holds many counts of this clonotype. The chain links TRBV30 to TRBJ2-7, with a tentative D call TRBD2 (5 bases). Germline values: CDR1 GTSNPN, CDR2 SVGIG (reference sequence). This CDR3 has 14 amino acids. V lost 0 bases and J lost 0, with 9 bases in between. In DNA, the CDR3 is TGTGCCTGGAGTGTTCCCGGGATCTCCTACGAGCAGTACTTC. Amino acid sequence: CAWSVPGISYEQYF.

This clonotype was picked up many times. The V gene is TRBV20-1, the J gene TRBJ2-7; the match to TRBD1 covers 7 bases. The CDR3 is made up of 14 amino acids. CDR1 is DFQATT and CDR2 is SNEGSKA in the germline V gene (reference sequence). Unmatched junction bases numbered 5, after V lost 0 bases and J lost 3 bases. The DNA of the CDR3 is TGCAGTGCTAGAGATCGGACAGGCTTCTACGAGCAGTACTTC. As protein: CSARDRTGFYEQYF.